A selection of T cell receptor beta chains follows, all from one sample in a study of T-cell reconstitution after alpha-beta-depleted transplantation in children. MiXCR, run by TCRdb on the PCR reads, gives a single entry per CDR3 protein. The sample carries 450,000 to 600,000 distinct CDR3 sequences, about 33% recorded once. The starting material was PBMCs from the stem cell graft donor, obtained from the stem cell graft. The receptors come from a human donor who donated a stem cell graft to a child with aplastic anemia. The CDR3 runs from the conserved cysteine through the conserved F or W. A D gene is named only where the DNA matches it firmly. The listing skips clone size in some rows; elsewhere it reads once, few, many or a size class.

>TRBV4-2|TRBJ1-4|few|NA
CASSQNYGSTGEKLFF
TGTGCCAGCAGCCAAAACTACGGTTCTACGGGTGAAAAACTGTTTTTT
>TRBV6-5|TRBJ1-5|NA|NA
CASSYGGPGQPQHF
TGTGCCAGCAGTTACGGGGGGCCGGGTCAGCCCCAGCATTTT
>TRBV5-6|TRBJ2-1|NA|NA
CASRRQGRLNEQFF
TGTGCCAGCAGGAGGCAGGGGAGGTTGAATGAGCAGTTCTTC
>TRBV4-3|TRBJ2-3|NA|TRBD2
CASSQDQREGRGDTQYF
TGCGCCAGCAGCCAAGATCAGCGGGAGGGCCGTGGAGATACGCAGTATTTT
>TRBV9|TRBJ1-6|few|NA
CASGEGTRSPLHF
TGTGCCAGCGGGGAGGGGACCAGATCACCCCTCCACTTT
>TRBV5-4|TRBJ1-1|NA|NA
CASSYLYETGTPGAEAFF
TGTGCCAGCAGCTATCTCTATGAAACAGGGACTCCAGGCGCTGAAGCTTTCTTT
>TRBV29-1|TRBJ2-7|few|TRBD2
CSVELSGSRYEQYF
TGCAGCGTCGAACTTAGCGGGAGTAGGTACGAGCAGTACTTC
>TRBV20-1|TRBJ1-2|few|TRBD1
CSARSTGTDYGYTF
TGCAGTGCTAGGTCGACAGGGACTGACTATGGCTACACCTTC
>TRBV2|TRBJ2-3|NA|NA
CASSLLPADTQYF
TGTGCCAGCAGCCTTTTGCCGGCAGATACGCAGTATTTT
>TRBV5-1|TRBJ1-2|NA|TRBD1
CASSLGQGISGGYTF
TGCGCCAGCAGCTTGGGACAGGGAATTAGCGGTGGCTACACCTTC
>TRBV25-1|TRBJ1-5|NA|NA
CASSDRTFGQPQHF
TGTGCCAGCAGCGATCGGACATTTGGGCAGCCCCAGCATTTT
>TRBV28|TRBJ1-5|few|TRBD1
CASNEGGTNQPQHF
TGTGCCAGCAACGAAGGGGGCACCAATCAGCCCCAGCATTTT
>TRBV4-3|TRBJ1-2|NA|NA
CASSQGWPMRYGYTF
TGCGCCAGCAGCCAAGGTTGGCCGATGAGGTATGGCTACACCTTC
>TRBV6-5|TRBJ2-6|few|NA
CASSSRRSSGANVLTF
TGTGCCAGCAGTTCAAGGCGATCCTCTGGGGCCAACGTCCTGACTTTC
>TRBV4-2|TRBJ1-1|NA|NA
CASSQETAPRGTEAFF
TGTGCCAGCAGCCAAGAAACAGCACCCCGAGGCACTGAAGCTTTCTTT
>TRBV29-1|TRBJ2-5|NA|NA
CSVDSSQETQYF
TGCAGCGTTGACTCTAGCCAAGAGACCCAGTACTTC
>TRBV20-1|TRBJ2-1|few|TRBD2
CSARDPLAGGPYEQFF
TGCAGTGCTAGAGATCCCCTAGCGGGAGGGCCATATGAGCAGTTCTTC
>TRBV28|TRBJ2-7|few|NA
CASSLGTTYEQYF
TGTGCCAGCAGTTTAGGGACAACCTACGAGCAGTACTTC
>TRBV6-2/TRBV6-3|TRBJ2-7|few|TRBD1
CASSPGTALYEQYF
TGTGCCAGCAGCCCCGGGACAGCCCTTTACGAGCAGTACTTC
>TRBV7-3|TRBJ2-3|few|NA
CASSHSPGPNTDTQYF
TGTGCCAGCAGCCACTCACCGGGACCCAACACAGATACGCAGTATTTT
>TRBV30|TRBJ1-6|NA|NA
CAWGRGRNSPLHF
TGTGCCTGGGGCCGGGGGAGGAATTCACCCCTCCACTTT
>TRBV20-1|TRBJ1-2|few|NA
CSASPVGLYGYTF
TGCAGTGCTAGTCCGGTAGGACTGTATGGCTACACCTTC
>TRBV7-9|TRBJ2-3|NA|NA
CASRDVGTDTQYF
TGTGCCAGCAGGGATGTGGGCACAGATACGCAGTATTTT
>TRBV28|TRBJ2-1|NA|NA
CATNDLQGYSYNEQFF
TGTGCCACCAACGATCTACAGGGCTACTCCTACAATGAGCAGTTCTTC
>TRBV30|TRBJ1-2|few|NA
CAWINLSGFGYTF
TGTGCCTGGATTAATTTATCAGGGTTTGGCTACACCTTC
>TRBV7-2|TRBJ2-3|NA|NA
CASSLAASNRGDTQYF
TGTGCCAGCAGCTTAGCGGCCTCGAACAGAGGAGATACGCAGTATTTT
>TRBV20-1|TRBJ2-2|NA|NA
CSARDRAGKVGELFF
TGCAGTGCTAGAGATAGGGCAGGGAAAGTCGGGGAGCTGTTTTTT
>TRBV4-3|TRBJ1-1|NA|NA
CASSQDDRYTEAFF
TGCGCCAGCAGCCAAGATGACAGGTACACTGAAGCTTTCTTT
>TRBV27|TRBJ1-5|few|NA
CASSYQGGSGQPQHF
TGTGCCAGCAGTTACCAGGGAGGGTCCGGTCAGCCCCAGCATTTT
>TRBV19|TRBJ1-5|NA|NA
CASSYQQGPNQPQHF
TGTGCCAGTAGCTACCAACAGGGCCCCAATCAGCCCCAGCATTTT